This T cell receptor beta chain derives from a study of T-cell reconstitution after alpha-beta-depleted transplantation in children. Study-level findings and limits: Certain patients had high TCRbeta diversity at day 60, and it came from recipient T cells and thymic progenitors that survived. One year post-transplant, T-cell counts and diversity were largely derived from T cells produced anew. Alpha-beta T cells about two months after transplant reportedly derived from several hundred expanded graft clones.

This clonotype was seen many times. The antigen remains unidentified. For TCRbeta, the library was prepared with unique molecular identifiers. TCRdb itself ran the PCR reads through MiXCR, one entry per CDR3 protein. In the table there are approximately 190,000 distinct CDR3 sequences, approximately 6% of which are singletons. The length of the CDR3 is 14 residues. Trimming left V 4 bases short and J 3 bases short, with 11 bases between. The V gene's germline CDR1 is SGDLS and CDR2 YYNGEE. The chain employs TRBV9 and TRBJ2-1; D might be TRBD1 or TRBD2, each matching 5 bases. Here the sequenced sample was PBMCs, taken before TCRalphabeta/CD19-depleted stem cell transplant. This clonotype was sampled from a girl younger than two with combined immunodeficiency, due to receive a stem cell transplant. CDR3: CASSPRDDYNEQFF. For the CDR3, the DNA is TGTGCCAGCAGCCCCCGGGACGACTACAATGAGCAGTTCTTC. The full variable domain, in which reference TRBV9 and TRBJ2-1 provide the parts outside the CDR3, is DSGVTQTPKHLITATGQRVTLRCSPRSGDLSVYWYQQSLDQGLQFLIQYYNGEERAKGNILERFSAQQFPDLHSELNLSSLELGDSALYFCASSPRDDYNEQFFGPGTRLTVL.